The clone carrying this T cell receptor beta chain was seen many times. As yet, its antigen is unknown. These data originate in a study of response to subunit inactivated influenza vaccine. This CDR3 has 13 amino acids. Germline V CDR1 and CDR2: MNHNY, SVGAGI (reference sequence). V shed 5 bases and J shed 3 bases, with 7 bases lying between them. Broader study findings: Every seasonal influenza vaccination brings in few new T cells, the authors suggested.

MiXCR was run by TCRdb on the RT-PCR reads, yielding one entry per CDR3 protein. The sample carries 300,000 to 350,000 distinct CDR3 sequences, 21% recorded once. J is TRBJ1-4 and V is TRBV6-6; D is ambiguous. The receptor comes from a man in his fifties or sixties who received an inactivated influenza vaccine. The sequenced sample was PBMCs from blood, obtained less than 22 months after vaccination. CDR3 region: CASSRSSNEKLFF. The CDR3, as DNA: TGTGCCAGCAGTCGGAGTTCTAATGAAAAACTGTTTTTT.